This T cell receptor beta chain was obtained from a study of read filtering for tumor transcriptome and immune sequencing. The V gene's germline CDR1 is KGHDR and CDR2 SFDVKD. The CDR3 contains 13 residues. Details on this clonotype: The CDR3 does not close with the conserved phenylalanine or tryptophan, likely indicating a read error.

This library used roughly 370 ng RNA and molecular barcoded adaptors spanning alpha/delta and beta/gamma chains. A single record per CDR3 protein comes from TCRdb applying MiXCR to the reads. The sample lists tens of thousands of distinct CDR3 sequences; approximately 21% were seen once. V is TRBV24-1 and J is TRBJ2-5; no clear D gene. The specimen sequenced was a population of CD138-negative cells sorted from bone marrow. This sequence was found in a donor aged 40 or over with multiple myeloma. This CDR3 reads CATSDSKGETQYL. CDR3 in DNA: TGTGCCACTAGTGATTCAAAAGGGGAGACCCAGTACCTC.